This TCR beta chain was sequenced during a study of shared clonotypes between healthy human individuals. TCRdb keeps only in-frame clones here, not all; method: immunoSEQ multiplex PCR. The sample contains roughly 2.2 million clones, over 85% of which appear only once. The count of this clone is one. CDR3 length: 14 amino acids. The V segment lost 7 bases and the J segment 2 bases; nucleotides outside the gene matches: 8. Germline V lookup: CDR1 MDHEN, CDR2 SYDVKM. V and J are TRBV28 and TRBJ2-7; TRBD2 matches 7 bases. The source material was naive CD4+ T cells from PBMCs. The subset was: CD45RA+ positively selected. The sequence was obtained from a man aged 18 to 30 in good health. Some clones in this sample may be carry-over from other donors' samples. CDR3 sequence reads: CASKTSPSTYEQYF. In DNA, the CDR3 is TGTGCCAGCAAGACTAGCCCCTCTACCTACGAGCAGTACTTC.